The 28 T cell receptor beta chains presented below share a single source sample, sequenced in a study of blood T cell repertoires in COVID-19. Clones were read by immunoSEQ multiplex PCR, and TCRdb kept only the in-frame ones, dropping some. The sample lists approximately 280,000 clones, about nine tenths seen once, with around 12% in the top ten. The sample was peripheral blood. The receptor source for this set is a woman aged 60 to 75 with acute or convalescent COVID-19.

This chain connects TRBV4-3 to TRBJ2-2, with 7 positions matching TRBD2. In germline, CDR1 is LGHNA, CDR2 YSLEER. Trimming cost V 0 bases and J 7 bases; bases outside gene matches: 14. There are 18 residues in the CDR3. The CDR3 protein is CASSQDQGFLGGDGELFF. The DNA of the CDR3 is TGCGCCAGCAGCCAAGATCAAGGTTTTCTTGGGGGGGACGGGGAGCTGTTTTTT.

The chain is built from TRBV6-5 and TRBJ1-2; D is uncertain. V was pared by 4 bases and J by 2 bases, with 8 bases between. This CDR3 comprises 13 residues. Germline CDR1 reads MNHEY; CDR2 reads SVGAGI. Written as DNA, the CDR3 is TGTGCCAGCAGTTCGTCTCGGAACTATGGCTACACCTTC. As protein: CASSSSRNYGYTF.

The gene calls are TRBV28 and TRBJ2-1; TRBD2 matches 7 bases. Germline CDR1 reads MDHEN; CDR2 reads SYDVKM. The CDR3 totals 15 residues. V shed 7 bases and J 2 bases; nucleotides not matched to a gene: 8. The CDR3 region is CASTLGGSTYNEQFF. In DNA form, the CDR3 reads TGTGCCAGCACCTTGGGAGGGAGTACCTACAATGAGCAGTTCTTC.

The chain is built from TRBV5-1 and TRBJ1-3; 7 positions agree with TRBD1. Looked up from germline, CDR1 is SGHRS and CDR2 is YFSETQ. Trimming removed 2 bases from V and 6 bases from J; junction bases left unmatched: 5. There are 14 residues in the CDR3. CDR3 residues: CASSFGTAENTIYF. The CDR3 DNA sequence: TGCGCCAGCAGCTTCGGGACAGCGGAAAACACCATATATTTT.

The J gene is TRBJ2-7, the V gene TRBV27, with 13 bases that match TRBD2. The CDR3 contains 17 residues. Looked up from germline, CDR1 is MNHEY and CDR2 is SMNVEV (reference sequence). V lost 6 bases and J lost 2; bases outside the gene matches: 10. The CDR3 loop reads CASSPRTSGSRTYEQYF. CDR3 in DNA: TGTGCCAGCAGCCCTCGGACTAGCGGGAGTCGCACCTACGAGCAGTACTTC.

This chain connects TRBV5-1 to TRBJ1-5; 9 bases agree with TRBD1. The junction had 15 bases not matched to a gene; V was cut back by 4 bases and J by 7 bases. CDR1 SGHRS and CDR2 YFSETQ come from the germline V gene. The CDR3 sequence is 17 residues long. The DNA of the CDR3 is TGCGCCAGCAGCCCTGAAGGGAGGGACAGGGAGAGACAGCCCCAGCATTTT. Amino acid sequence: CASSPEGRDRERQPQHF.

J is TRBJ2-5 and V is TRBV6-5; TRBD1 aligns across 9 bases. The CDR3 consists of 14 residues. In germline, CDR1 is MNHEY, CDR2 SVGAGI. Unmatched junction bases numbered 4, after V lost 3 bases and J lost 5 bases. The chain's CDR3 is CASSYGTGSETQYF. As DNA, the CDR3 is TGTGCCAGCAGTTATGGGACAGGGAGTGAGACCCAGTACTTC.

J is TRBJ2-2 and V is TRBV2; 7 bases are shared with TRBD2. Germline assignment: CDR1 SNHLY and CDR2 FYNNEI. CDR3 length: 16 residues. After removal of 6 bases from V and 1 base from J, the junction contained 8 bases not matched to a gene. CDR3 protein: CASSERGGGNTGELFF. In DNA form, the CDR3 reads TGTGCCAGCAGCGAGCGGGGCGGGGGGAACACCGGGGAGCTGTTTTTT. The full variable domain, its missing parts supplied by reference TRBV2 and TRBJ2-2, is EPEVTQTPSHQVTQMGQEVILRCVPISNHLYFYWYRQILGQKVEFLVSFYNNEISEKSEIFDDQFSVERPDGSNFTLKIRSTKLEDSAMYFCASSERGGGNTGELFFGEGSRLTVL.

V gene TRBV10-3 combines with J gene TRBJ1-4; no definite D call. Germline assignment: CDR1 ENHRY and CDR2 SYGVKD. The CDR3 consists of 14 residues. Deletions cut 2 bases from V and 3 bases from J, with 7 bases between. The CDR3 here is CAISEDNSNEKLFF. The CDR3 nucleotides are TGTGCCATCAGTGAGGACAACTCTAATGAAAAACTGTTTTTT.

The V gene is TRBV19, the J gene TRBJ2-7, with D perhaps TRBD1 (6 bases). V was shortened by 5 bases and J by 5 bases, with 19 bases between the two germline ends. CDR3 length equals 15 residues. Germline V gene sequence: CDR1 LNHDA, CDR2 SQIVND (reference sequence). The CDR3 DNA follows: TGTGCCAGTAGTTGGGGCAGGGGAAGAACCCACGAGCAGTACTTC. This translates into CASSWGRGRTHEQYF.

This clone is a singleton in its sample. The rearrangement joins TRBV5-4 to TRBJ2-3; TRBD2 matches at 12 bases. The length of the CDR3 is 16 residues. Germline values: CDR1 SGHNT, CDR2 YYREEE (reference sequence). The junction had 5 bases not matched to a gene; V was cut back by 1 base and J by 5 bases. DNA for the CDR3: TGTGCCAGCAGCTTGTCGCTAGCGGGAGGGCAAGATACGCAGTATTTT. This translates into CASSLSLAGGQDTQYF.

The CDR3 coding sequence is TGCGCCAGCAGCCAAGGGGGCGGACGGCGGGGCGAAAAACTGTTTTTT. This sequence encodes CASSQGGGRRGEKLFF. The V call is TRBV4-3, the J call TRBJ1-4; possibly TRBD1 for D (5 bases). The ends were cut back, 1 base at V and 8 bases at J, with 17 bases in the middle. The CDR3 spans 16 residues. The V gene's germline CDR1 is LGHNA and CDR2 YSLEER.

The V gene is TRBV10-3, the J gene TRBJ2-3; 15 nucleotides align to TRBD2. CDR3 length: 15 amino acids. The V gene end was trimmed by 6 bases and the J gene end by 5 bases; junction bases not matched to a gene: 3. Germline loops: CDR1 ENHRY, CDR2 SYGVKD. CDR3 in amino acids: CAISPGLAGGDTQYF. In DNA form, the CDR3 reads TGTGCCATCAGCCCGGGACTAGCGGGGGGAGATACGCAGTATTTT.

This chain links TRBV10-3 with TRBJ1-2; 10 bases are a match to TRBD1. CDR1 is ENHRY, CDR2 SYGVKD, per germline. The CDR3 has 16 residues. Trimming at V came to 4 bases and at J to 1 base, leaving 6 bases not matched to a gene. CDR3 amino acids: CAISGNRDRGNYGYTF. For the CDR3, the DNA is TGTGCCATCAGTGGAAACCGGGACAGGGGTAACTATGGCTACACCTTC.

The chain employs TRBV5-1 and TRBJ1-2; D may be TRBD1 (6 bases). Trimming cost V 2 bases and J 0 bases, with 11 bases left between them. In germline, CDR1 is SGHRS, CDR2 YFSETQ. The CDR3 contains 15 residues. CDR3 loop: CASSLNRAANYGYTF. The CDR3 DNA follows: TGCGCCAGCAGCTTAAACAGGGCCGCTAACTATGGCTACACCTTC.

Written as DNA, the CDR3 is TGCAGCGTTGAAAGGACATGGAACACTGAAGCTTTCTTT. This encodes CSVERTWNTEAFF. The rearrangement links TRBV29-1 to TRBJ1-1; D perhaps matches TRBD1 (5 bases). V shed 2 bases and J shed 1 base, with 8 bases lying between them. This CDR3 comprises 13 residues. Germline V gene sequence: CDR1 SQVTM, CDR2 ANQGSEA.

The rearrangement joins TRBV7-2 to TRBJ2-1; tentatively, D is TRBD2 (6 bases). The germline V gene encodes CDR1 SGHTA and CDR2 FQGNSA. The CDR3 sequence is 14 residues long. V was clipped by 3 bases and J by 4 bases, with 10 bases between them. The CDR3 reads CASSFERVYNEQFF. CDR3 in DNA: TGTGCCAGCAGCTTCGAGCGGGTTTACAATGAGCAGTTCTTC.

The rearrangement uses TRBV27 and TRBJ2-7; maybe TRBD2 (5 bases). The CDR3 is made up of 14 amino acids. Germline CDR1 reads MNHEY; CDR2 reads SMNVEV (reference sequence). Trimming took 5 bases from V and 6 from J, leaving 17 bases between them. CDR3 DNA sequence: TGTGCCAGCAGTAACCATCCGACGGGATCCGAGCAGTACTTC. Protein: CASSNHPTGSEQYF.

This chain joins TRBV24-1 and TRBJ2-6, with 8 bases fitting TRBD1. CDR3 length: 17 amino acids. Per the germline V gene, CDR1 is KGHDR and CDR2 is SFDVKD. Trimming at V came to 4 bases and at J to 2 bases, leaving 6 bases not matched to a gene. DNA for the CDR3: TGTGCCACCAGTGACTCCTGGACAGGGACTGGGGCCAACGTCCTGACTTTC. Protein product: CATSDSWTGTGANVLTF.

This chain connects TRBV10-3 to TRBJ2-5, with 9 bases that match TRBD1. After removal of 6 bases from V and 2 bases from J, the junction contained 1 base not matched to a gene. In germline, CDR1 is ENHRY, CDR2 SYGVKD. The CDR3 contains 13 residues. The CDR3 protein is CAIRGTGQETQYF. The CDR3 nucleotides are TGTGCCATCAGGGGGACAGGGCAAGAGACCCAGTACTTC.

J is TRBJ1-2 and V is TRBV6-5; D might be TRBD1 (6 bases). Germline V gene data show CDR1 as MNHEY and CDR2 as SVGAGI. The CDR3 is 14 residues long. Trimming cost V 2 bases and J 8 bases, with 15 bases left between them. CDR3 coding DNA: TGTGCCAGCAGTTACCCTACAGGGCTCTTAGGCTACACCTTC. Its translation is CASSYPTGLLGYTF.

The rearrangement links TRBV11-2 to TRBJ2-1, with a tentative D call TRBD2 (5 bases). Germline CDR1 reads SGHAT; CDR2 reads FQNNGV. V lost 8 bases and J lost 8, with 13 bases in between. This CDR3 has 12 amino acids. DNA for the CDR3: TGTGCCAGCTCAGCTTTCGGGGATGAGCAGTTCTTC. Translated: CASSAFGDEQFF. The variable domain in full, completed from reference TRBV11-2 and TRBJ2-1, reads EAGVAQSPRYKIIEKRQSVAFWCNPISGHATLYWYQQILGQGPKLLIQFQNNGVVDDSQLPKDRFSAERLKGVDSTLKIQPAKLEDSAVYLCASSAFGDEQFFGPGTRLTVL.

The CDR3 here is CASRRQNMNTEAFF. The CDR3 nucleotides read TGTGCCAGCAGGCGACAGAACATGAACACTGAAGCTTTCTTT. The chain employs TRBV28 and TRBJ1-1; D is perhaps TRBD1 (5 bases). CDR1 is MDHEN, CDR2 SYDVKM, per germline. The CDR3 has 14 amino acids. The ends were cut back, 6 bases at V and 0 bases at J, with 11 bases in the middle.

This clone has only one observation. The J gene is TRBJ1-6, the V gene TRBV11-2; D is ambiguous. The CDR3 contains 12 residues. In germline, CDR1 is SGHAT, CDR2 FQNNGV. Trimming cost V 3 bases and J 14 bases, with 11 bases left between them. The CDR3 nucleotides are TGTGCCAGCAGCTTGGTCGCGGCTACCCTCCACTTT. Its translation: CASSLVAATLHF.

V gene TRBV10-3 combines with J gene TRBJ2-2; 7 bases fit TRBD1. Germline CDR1 and CDR2: ENHRY and SYGVKD. Trimming at V came to 3 bases and at J to 3 bases, leaving 10 bases not matched to a gene. The CDR3 runs 17 residues. CDR3 residues: CAISDYPPGQHTGELFF. CDR3 coding DNA: TGTGCCATCAGTGATTATCCACCGGGACAGCACACCGGGGAGCTGTTTTTT.

The chain is built from TRBV7-6 and TRBJ2-7; 13 positions agree with TRBD2. CDR1 and CDR2 (germline): SGHVS, FNYEAQ. The CDR3 loop spans 15 amino acids. Trimming at V came to 2 bases and at J to 3 bases, leaving 1 base not matched to a gene. CDR3 sequence (DNA): TGTGCCAGCAGCTTATGGACTAGCGGGGGCTACGAGCAGTACTTC. Residues: CASSLWTSGGYEQYF. Variable domain in full (rest from reference TRBV7-6 and TRBJ2-7): GAGVSQSPRYKVTKRGQDVALRCDPISGHVSLYWYRQALGQGPEFLTYFNYEAQQDKSGLPNDRFSAERPEGSISTLTIQRTEQRDSAMYRCASSLWTSGGYEQYFGPGTRLTVT.

V gene TRBV4-3 combines with J gene TRBJ2-7; maybe TRBD2 (5 bases). V dropped 1 base and J dropped 7 bases, with 8 bases sitting between them. The CDR3 has 12 residues. Germline CDR1 is LGHNA and CDR2 is YSLEER. In nucleotides, the CDR3 is TGCGCCAGCAGCCAAGTTCGAGGGGAGCAGTACTTC. Translation: CASSQVRGEQYF.

This chain connects TRBV19 to TRBJ1-2, with D tentatively TRBD1 (6 bases). V shed 1 base and J shed 5 bases, with 11 bases lying between them. The CDR3 is 14 residues long. Per germline, CDR1 LNHDA and CDR2 SQIVND (reference sequence). In DNA, the CDR3 is TGTGCCAGTAGTATAGTCGGCAGGGGATATGGCTACACCTTC. Its translation: CASSIVGRGYGYTF.